The 3 T cell receptor beta chains listed next were all sequenced from one sample in a study of CD8 T cells in Susac syndrome. After extraction with the RNeasy kit, roughly 0.45 to 1 ug of the RNA was reverse transcribed using random hexamers. TCRdb re-analysed the immunoSEQ multiplex PCR reads in MiXCR, keeping a single row per CDR3 protein. The sample gives about 60,000 distinct CDR3 sequences, just over 90% of which show up once; roughly 0.2% is in the top ten. The sequencing input was CD8+ T cells from PBMCs. Receptors originate from a human donor in good health.

This sequence joins TRBV12-3 or TRBV12-4 and TRBJ2-5; 8 nucleotides match TRBD2. The CDR3 is made up of 16 amino acids. The V segment lost 2 bases and the J segment 3 bases; nucleotides outside the gene matches: 8. CDR3 protein: CASSLRGGPTKETQYF. The CDR3 nucleotides read TGTGCCAGCAGTTTACGGGGGGGCCCCACCAAAGAGACCCAGTACTTC.

This clonotype was seen more than once but under ten times. V is TRBV13 and J is TRBJ2-3, with TRBD2 matching 9 bases. Germline lookup yields CDR1 PRHDT and CDR2 FYEKMQ (reference sequence). J lost 11 bases, V lost 5 bases, and 11 bases had no gene match. The CDR3 has 14 residues. CDR3 amino acids: CASSPAGGLNQQYF. The DNA for the CDR3 is TGTGCCAGCAGCCCAGCGGGGGGTTTGAATCAGCAGTATTTT.

The chain employs TRBV6-2 or TRBV6-3 and TRBJ2-5; D is ambiguous. Deletions cut 0 bases from V and 2 bases from J, with 7 bases between. In germline, CDR1 is MNHEY, CDR2 SVGEGT. This CDR3 is 14 amino acids long. In DNA, the CDR3 is TGTGCCAGCAGTTACTCCTGGGTACAAGAGACCCAGTACTTC. It is translated as CASSYSWVQETQYF.